These T cell receptor beta chains were read from a single sample in a study of spatial heterogeneity in lung cancer. In TCRdb, the 5' RACE reads were re-called with MiXCR into one record per CDR3 protein. The data show under 50,000 distinct CDR3 sequences, roughly 5.6% seen once. The material sequenced was PBMCs, taken at surgery. These receptors all stem from a female donor with early-stage non-small cell lung cancer. Both conserved end residues are part of each CDR3. Each record gives: J gene, D gene, V gene, clone size, CDR3 protein, CDR3 DNA. D genes are given only for firm matches. Size values are once, few and many counts, or a class for expanded clones, and some rows have none.

TRBJ1-1 | . | TRBV6-2/TRBV6-3 | many | CASGENTEAFF | TGTGCCAGCGGAGAGAACACTGAAGCTTTCTTT
TRBJ1-1 | . | TRBV5-1 | many | CASREDADTEAFF | TGCGCCAGCAGGGAGGACGCCGATACTGAAGCTTTCTTT
TRBJ1-1 | . | TRBV6-2/TRBV6-3 | many | CASSRPGAGFVNTEAFF | TGTGCCAGCAGCAGGCCCGGGGCGGGGTTTGTGAACACTGAAGCTTTCTTT
TRBJ2-6 | . | TRBV11-2 | many | CASSPPGANVLTF | TGTGCCAGCAGCCCGCCCGGGGCCAACGTCCTGACTTTC
TRBJ2-2 | . | TRBV7-2 | many | CASSYAPGRSGELFF | TGTGCCAGCAGCTACGCTCCTGGGCGGTCCGGGGAGCTGTTTTTT
TRBJ2-1 | TRBD2 | TRBV7-9 | few | CASSGRGSPNNEQFF | TGTGCCAGCAGCGGGCGGGGGTCCCCGAACAATGAGCAGTTCTTC
TRBJ2-7 | TRBD1 | TRBV28 | few | CASSRTGGYYEQYF | TGTGCCAGCAGTCGGACAGGGGGATATTACGAGCAGTACTTC
TRBJ2-1 | . | TRBV20-1 | many | CSARSDPSSYNEQFF | TGCAGTGCTAGATCTGACCCTAGCTCCTACAATGAGCAGTTCTTC
TRBJ2-1 | TRBD1 | TRBV27 | many | CASFAPRTGFNEQFF | TGTGCCTCCTTTGCCCCCCGGACAGGGTTCAATGAGCAGTTCTTC
TRBJ2-7 | TRBD1 | TRBV29-1 | many | CSVEGTGTHEQYF | TGCAGCGTTGAAGGGACAGGGACCCACGAGCAGTACTTC
TRBJ2-7 | TRBD1 | TRBV18 | many | CASSARSGTEGFGQYF | TGTGCCAGCTCCGCTAGATCCGGGACAGAAGGATTCGGGCAGTACTTC
TRBJ2-7 | TRBD2 | TRBV3-1 | many | CASSQGSGGSYEQYF | TGTGCCAGCAGCCAAGGTAGCGGGGGCTCCTACGAGCAGTACTTC
TRBJ1-4 | . | TRBV7-9 | many | CASSLGGLATNEKLFF | TGTGCCAGCAGCTTAGGGGGATTGGCAACTAATGAAAAACTGTTTTTT
TRBJ2-2 | TRBD2 | TRBV20-1 | medium-sized | CSARDPSGGATTGELFF | TGCAGTGCTAGAGATCCTAGCGGGGGGGCCACCACCGGGGAGCTGTTTTTT
TRBJ2-5 | TRBD2 | TRBV9 | few | CASSVAGGDETQYF | TGTGCCAGCAGCGTAGCGGGAGGGGACGAGACCCAGTACTTC
TRBJ1-5 | TRBD1 | TRBV12-3/TRBV12-4 | . | CASSFGQGAGQPQHF | TGTGCCAGCAGTTTTGGCCAGGGGGCAGGTCAGCCCCAGCATTTT
TRBJ2-3 | TRBD1 | TRBV27 | many | CASSLVLGTGSDTQYF | TGTGCCAGCAGTTTGGTTTTGGGGACAGGGTCAGATACGCAGTATTTT
TRBJ2-5 | TRBD1 | TRBV9 | many | CASSVEGQGKETQYF | TGTGCCAGCAGCGTAGAGGGACAGGGGAAAGAGACCCAGTACTTC
TRBJ2-1 | TRBD2 | TRBV14 | many | CASSLMGGGKYNEQFF | TGTGCCAGCAGCCTAATGGGCGGGGGGAAATACAATGAGCAGTTCTTC
TRBJ2-7 | TRBD1 | TRBV5-1 | . | CASKAGTGRTYEQYF | TGCGCCAGCAAGGCAGGGACAGGGAGGACCTACGAGCAGTACTTC
TRBJ1-2 | TRBD1 | TRBV7-9 | many | CASRTGMAGYTF | TGTGCCAGCCGGACAGGGATGGCCGGCTACACCTTC
TRBJ1-1 | . | TRBV11-1 | . | CASSLQNGEAFF | TGTGCCAGCAGCTTACAGAACGGTGAAGCTTTCTTT
TRBJ1-1 | TRBD1 | TRBV7-2 | many | CASSFTGEIEAFF | TGTGCCAGCAGCTTCACAGGGGAGATTGAAGCTTTCTTT
TRBJ1-1 | . | TRBV4-1 | many | CASSQEQVLPEAFF | TGCGCCAGCAGCCAAGAGCAGGTTCTCCCTGAAGCTTTCTTT
TRBJ2-5 | . | TRBV7-2 | many | CASSLIGREETQYF | TGTGCCAGCAGCTTGATCGGGCGGGAAGAGACCCAGTACTTC
TRBJ2-3 | . | TRBV7-2 | many | CASSLVRGRDTQYF | TGTGCCAGCAGCTTAGTGAGGGGGAGGGATACGCAGTATTTT
TRBJ2-3 | TRBD2 | TRBV7-9 | medium-sized | CASSRLAALDTQYF | TGTGCCAGCAGCCGACTAGCGGCGTTGGATACGCAGTATTTT
TRBJ1-5 | . | TRBV5-1 | many | CASSLWGGSNQPQHF | TGCGCCAGCAGCTTGTGGGGGGGTAGCAATCAGCCCCAGCATTTT
TRBJ2-2 | . | TRBV5-1 | many | CASSGGGNTGELFF | TGCGCCAGCAGCGGTGGAGGGAACACCGGGGAGCTGTTTTTT
TRBJ2-6 | . | TRBV28 | many | CASSEEGTGANVLTF | TGTGCCAGCAGTGAGGAGGGGACTGGGGCCAACGTCCTGACTTTC
TRBJ2-4 | . | TRBV27 | many | CASTPIAAAKNIQYF | TGTGCCAGCACCCCGATAGCCGCAGCCAAAAACATTCAGTACTTC
TRBJ1-5 | TRBD1 | TRBV29-1 | many | CSVGTGNQPQHF | TGCAGCGTTGGGACAGGGAATCAGCCCCAGCATTTT
TRBJ2-3 | . | TRBV7-9 | many | CASSLPLSAQPTDTQYF | TGTGCCAGCAGCTTACCCCTGAGTGCTCAGCCCACAGATACGCAGTATTTT
TRBJ2-7 | TRBD2 | TRBV5-4 | many | CASSSGQGTTSGGAAYEQYF | TGTGCCAGCAGCTCAGGACAGGGAACGACTAGCGGGGGGGCAGCCTACGAGCAGTACTTC
TRBJ2-3 | TRBD2 | TRBV20-1 | many | CSAFDPGGSTDTQYF | TGCAGTGCTTTCGACCCGGGAGGTTCCACAGATACGCAGTATTTT
TRBJ1-5 | . | TRBV5-1 | once | CVSSDGGGNQPQHF | TGCGTCAGCAGCGACGGGGGCGGCAATCAGCCCCAGCATTTT
TRBJ2-1 | . | TRBV3-1 | many | CASSHRRINEQFF | TGTGCCAGCAGCCATCGGCGGATCAATGAGCAGTTCTTC
TRBJ1-6 | . | TRBV25-1 | many | CASSDRHSYNSPLHF | TGTGCCAGCAGTGACCGACACTCCTATAATTCACCCCTCCACTTT
TRBJ2-2 | TRBD2 | TRBV5-1 | many | CASSGGGSNTGELFF | TGCGCCAGCAGCGGCGGGGGGTCGAACACCGGGGAGCTGTTTTTT
TRBJ2-1 | TRBD2 | TRBV28 | . | CATPSGKVNEQFF | TGTGCCACCCCAAGCGGGAAGGTCAATGAGCAGTTCTTC
TRBJ1-2 | . | TRBV5-6 | . | CASSRDNNYGYTF | TGTGCCAGCTCCCGGGACAATAACTATGGCTACACCTTC
TRBJ1-1 | . | TRBV25-1 | many | CASRRQPNTEAFF | TGTGCCAGCAGACGACAGCCTAACACTGAAGCTTTCTTT
TRBJ1-5 | . | TRBV7-2 | many | CASSLNNQPQHF | TGTGCCAGCAGCTTAAATAATCAGCCCCAGCATTTT
TRBJ2-1 | . | TRBV5-1 | few | CASSEADEQFF | TGCGCCAGCAGCGAAGCGGATGAGCAGTTCTTC